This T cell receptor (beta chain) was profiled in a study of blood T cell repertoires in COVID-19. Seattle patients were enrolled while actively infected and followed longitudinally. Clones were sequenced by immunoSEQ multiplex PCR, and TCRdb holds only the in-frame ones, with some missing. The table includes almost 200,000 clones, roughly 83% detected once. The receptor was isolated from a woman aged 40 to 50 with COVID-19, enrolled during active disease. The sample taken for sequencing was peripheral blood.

This CDR3 is CASSLWRTGEYGYTF. CDR3 sequence (DNA): TGTGCCAGCAGCTTGTGGAGGACAGGAGAGTATGGCTACACCTTC. J is TRBJ1-2 and V is TRBV5-5; 7 nucleotides match TRBD1. With V trimmed by 1 base and J by 5 bases, 8 bases remained unmatched. This CDR3 is built from 15 residues. Germline CDR1 reads SGHKS; CDR2 reads YYEKEE (reference sequence).